These 23 T cell receptor beta chains were all obtained from the same sample, sequenced in a study of blood T cell repertoires in COVID-19. Sequencing used immunoSEQ multiplex PCR; TCRdb keeps in-frame clones, though not all of them. The sample lists about 160,000 clones, more than 65% occurring once. Material: PBMCs or T cells enriched from blood (not recorded which). All receptors come from a man between 60 and 75 years old who had recovered from COVID-19.

The sample holds one count of this clone. The chain carries TRBV6-5 and TRBJ1-5; D is perhaps TRBD1 (6 bases). Deletions cut 6 bases from V and 1 base from J, with 13 bases between. The CDR3 runs to 15 residues. CDR1 and CDR2 from the germline V gene are MNHEY and SVGAGI. The CDR3 loop reads CASRPQGWSNQPQHF. In DNA form, the CDR3 reads TGTGCCAGCAGACCACAGGGTTGGAGCAATCAGCCCCAGCATTTT.

The chain uses TRBV5-4 and TRBJ2-7; perhaps TRBD1 as D (5 bases). V lost 4 bases and J lost 3, with 11 bases in between. The CDR3 runs 13 residues. CDR1 and CDR2 (germline): SGHNT, YYREEE (reference sequence). The CDR3 coding sequence is TGTGCCAGCAGCCTGGACAATAACTACGAGCAGTACTTC. It yields the protein CASSLDNNYEQYF.

This chain connects TRBV18 to TRBJ2-5; 13 positions agree with TRBD2. The V segment lost 4 bases and the J segment 5 bases; nucleotides outside the gene matches: 7. This CDR3 spans 16 amino acids. Germline values: CDR1 KGHSH, CDR2 LQKENI. The CDR3 DNA reads TGTGCCAGCTCACAAGGACTAGCGGGGGCTTTGGAGACCCAGTACTTC. Protein product: CASSQGLAGALETQYF. Based on the CDR3 plus reference TRBV18 and TRBJ2-5, the full variable domain is NAGVMQNPRHLVRRRGQEARLRCSPMKGHSHVYWYRQLPEEGLKFMVYLQKENIIDESGMPKERFSAEFPKEGPSILRIQQVVRGDSAAYFCASSQGLAGALETQYFGPGTRLLVL.

The chain is built from TRBV29-1 and TRBJ2-1; 10 nucleotides align to TRBD1. After removal of 6 bases from V and 11 bases from J, the junction contained 10 bases not matched to a gene. Germline assignment: CDR1 SQVTM and CDR2 ANQGSEA. This CDR3 contains 13 residues. CDR3 protein: CSVPEGQGWKQFF. The CDR3 region has the DNA TGCAGCGTCCCGGAGGGACAGGGGTGGAAGCAGTTCTTC.

The chain combines TRBV10-3 with TRBJ2-3, with D tentatively TRBD2 (6 bases). Per the germline V gene, CDR1 is ENHRY and CDR2 is SYGVKD. This CDR3 has 14 residues. The ends were cut back, 7 bases at V and 0 bases at J, with 11 bases in the middle. CDR3 nucleotides: TGTGCCATCAAAGGTGCGGGGAGCACAGATACGCAGTATTTT. Translated, it gives CAIKGAGSTDTQYF.

The chain has TRBV9 and TRBJ2-3; maybe TRBD2 (6 bases). V lost 2 bases and J lost 1, with 17 bases in between. The CDR3 covers 17 residues. In germline, CDR1 is SGDLS, CDR2 YYNGEE. Written as DNA, the CDR3 is TGTGCCAGCAGCGTCGGACGACTAGGTCGCGGCACAGATACGCAGTATTTT. Translating gives CASSVGRLGRGTDTQYF.

The chain joins TRBV5-1 to TRBJ1-1, with 8 bases matching TRBD1. With 4 bases clipped from V and 0 bases from J, the junction kept 14 bases outside the gene matches. Germline assignment: CDR1 SGHRS and CDR2 YFSETQ. This CDR3 has 18 amino acids. The CDR3 region is CASSLPGQEGGLNTEAFF. The DNA of the CDR3 is TGCGCCAGCAGCCTGCCGGGACAGGAAGGGGGGTTGAACACTGAAGCTTTCTTT.

This chain uses TRBV4-2 with TRBJ2-3, with 12 bases fitting TRBD2. CDR1 and CDR2 from the germline V gene are LGHNA and YNFKEQ. Trimming took 3 bases from V and 2 from J; bases not matched to a gene: 6. The CDR3 contains 17 residues. CDR3 in amino acids: CASSQGTSGPYTDTQYF. Written as DNA, the CDR3 is TGTGCCAGCAGCCAGGGGACTAGCGGGCCTTACACAGATACGCAGTATTTT.

This chain uses TRBV7-9 with TRBJ2-2; TRBD1 might be the D (6 bases). The V gene's germline CDR1 is SEHNR and CDR2 FQNEAQ (reference sequence). V was cut by 4 bases and J by 5 bases, with 11 bases left in between. CDR3 length: 14 amino acids. The CDR3: CASSSQGSTGELFF. The CDR3 bases are TGTGCCAGCAGCTCACAGGGTAGTACCGGGGAGCTGTTTTTT.

This chain connects TRBV11-3 to TRBJ1-5; 7 bases map to TRBD1. This CDR3 is 17 amino acids long. CDR1 is SGHNT and CDR2 is YENEEA in the germline V gene. Losses at the gene ends were 5 bases for V and 2 bases for J; bases not matched to a gene: 12. Here the CDR3 reads CASSLFSSQGGNQPQHF. DNA for the CDR3: TGTGCCAGCAGCCTTTTCTCATCCCAGGGGGGCAATCAGCCCCAGCATTTT.

This chain connects TRBV27 to TRBJ1-5; no reliable D call. V was trimmed by 0 bases and J by 0 bases, leaving 6 bases between them. Looked up from germline, CDR1 is MNHEY and CDR2 is SMNVEV (reference sequence). This CDR3 has 15 amino acids. This CDR3 reads CASSLSLYSNQPQHF. The CDR3 region has the DNA TGTGCCAGCAGTTTATCCCTCTATAGCAATCAGCCCCAGCATTTT.

V and J are TRBV5-1 and TRBJ2-7; maybe TRBD1 (6 bases). This CDR3 comprises 15 residues. Trimming stripped 0 bases from V and 2 bases from J, with 12 bases between. Germline V gene lookup returns CDR1 SGHRS and CDR2 YFSETQ. The CDR3 DNA reads TGCGCCAGCAGCTTGGTTGCAGGGGAAGCCTACGAGCAGTACTTC. As protein: CASSLVAGEAYEQYF. The full variable domain, its missing parts supplied by reference TRBV5-1 and TRBJ2-7, is KAGVTQTPRYLIKTRGQQVTLSCSPISGHRSVSWYQQTPGQGLQFLFEYFSETQRNKGNFPGRFSGRQFSNSRSEMNVSTLELGDSALYLCASSLVAGEAYEQYFGPGTRLTVT.

The V call is TRBV19, the J call TRBJ1-1; D is unresolved. The CDR3 is made up of 14 amino acids. Between the trimmed V and J ends, which lost 3 bases and 7 bases, there was a span of 15 bases. The germline gives CDR1 LNHDA, CDR2 SQIVND (reference sequence). The CDR3 is CASSIGLSHFEAFF. CDR3 bases: TGTGCCAGTAGTATTGGCTTATCCCATTTTGAAGCTTTCTTT.

This rearrangement joins TRBV11-1 to TRBJ2-7, with TRBD2 identical over 7 bases. The CDR3 runs to 15 residues. J gave up 0 bases and V 6 bases, and 8 bases lay outside the gene matches. Germline V CDR1 and CDR2: SGHAT, FQDESV (reference sequence). The CDR3 coding sequence is TGTGCCAGCAGGACGACGGGGGGTCTCTCCTACGAGCAGTACTTC. Its protein is CASRTTGGLSYEQYF.

This chain links TRBV2 with TRBJ2-3; 8 bases fit TRBD2. The J segment lost 0 bases and the V segment lost 3 bases, leaving 2 bases of the junction unmatched. The CDR3 is 15 residues long. In germline, CDR1 is SNHLY, CDR2 FYNNEI. In DNA, the CDR3 is TGTGCCAGCAGTGACGGGGGGGGGAGCACAGATACGCAGTATTTT. This gives the protein CASSDGGGSTDTQYF.

The chain joins TRBV6-2 or TRBV6-3 to TRBJ1-2; D unresolved. This CDR3 spans 15 amino acids. CDR1 MNHEY and CDR2 SVGEGT come from the germline V gene. V lost 0 bases and J 1 base, leaving 9 bases between the germline ends. CDR3 protein: CASSYSAGSNYGYTF. The DNA of the CDR3 is TGTGCCAGCAGTTACTCGGCTGGGAGTAACTATGGCTACACCTTC.

The chain combines TRBV9 with TRBJ2-2; D uncertain. Germline lookup yields CDR1 SGDLS and CDR2 YYNGEE. This CDR3 has 15 amino acids. Trimming cost V 0 bases and J 3 bases, with 9 bases left between them. The CDR3: CASSVAGEYTGELFF. CDR3 nucleotides: TGTGCCAGCAGCGTAGCCGGAGAATACACCGGGGAGCTGTTTTTT.

V gene TRBV6-5 combines with J gene TRBJ2-1, with TRBD2 as a possible D gene (6 bases). The germline V gene encodes CDR1 MNHEY and CDR2 SVGAGI. The CDR3 sequence is 14 residues long. V shed 1 base and J shed 4 bases, with 8 bases lying between them. CDR3 sequence (DNA): TGTGCCAGCAGTTACTTTGGGGGGTACAATGAGCAGTTCTTC. This encodes CASSYFGGYNEQFF.

In this sample, this clone turned up a few times. The V gene is TRBV5-1, the J gene TRBJ1-2, with 9 bases identical to TRBD1. J was trimmed by 8 bases and V by 0 bases; bases with no gene match: 2. Germline lookup yields CDR1 SGHRS and CDR2 YFSETQ. The CDR3 has 13 amino acids. CDR3 loop: CASSLGQGEGYTF. As DNA, the CDR3 is TGCGCCAGCAGCTTGGGACAGGGGGAAGGCTACACCTTC. The variable domain in full, with the rest retrieved from reference TRBV5-1 and TRBJ1-2, is KAGVTQTPRYLIKTRGQQVTLSCSPISGHRSVSWYQQTPGQGLQFLFEYFSETQRNKGNFPGRFSGRQFSNSRSEMNVSTLELGDSALYLCASSLGQGEGYTFGSGTRLTVV.

The rearrangement uses TRBV19 and TRBJ1-1, with 10 bases that match TRBD1. Trimming removed 8 bases from V and 1 base from J; junction bases left unmatched: 7. CDR3 length equals 15 residues. Germline V gene sequence: CDR1 LNHDA, CDR2 SQIVND (reference sequence). CDR3 residues: CASRDRGTANTEAFF. The CDR3 DNA is TGTGCCAGTCGGGACAGGGGAACGGCGAACACTGAAGCTTTCTTT.

This clone was counted ten times or more. The junction shows a germline mismatch at one end, possibly a read error. The rearrangement links TRBV20-1 to TRBJ1-1; 7 bases are shared with TRBD1. CDR3 length equals 10 residues. CDR1 DFQATT and CDR2 SNEGSKA come from the germline V gene (reference sequence). The CDR3, as DNA: TGCAGTGCCGCCTCCGACAGGGAAGACTTT. Its protein is CSAASDREDF.

V is TRBV7-3 and J is TRBJ2-6, with 9 bases identical to TRBD1. CDR1 is SGHTA, CDR2 FQGTGA, per germline. The J segment lost 4 bases and the V segment lost 5 bases, leaving 6 bases of the junction unmatched. This CDR3 spans 16 amino acids. The CDR3 is CASSPTGGTGANVLTF. Here the CDR3 DNA reads TGTGCCAGCAGCCCTACAGGGGGCACGGGGGCCAACGTCCTGACTTTC.

CDR3 sequence (DNA): TGTGCCAGCAGCCGACCGGGGTCAGATACGCAGTATTTT. This gives the protein CASSRPGSDTQYF. V usage is TRBV14 and J usage is TRBJ2-3; perhaps TRBD2 as D (5 bases). The ends were cut back, 4 bases at V and 4 bases at J, with 9 bases in the middle. The germline gives CDR1 SGHDN, CDR2 FVKESK. The CDR3 covers 13 residues.